The clone carrying this TCR beta chain has a count of ten or more. Its antigen is as yet unknown. It was with a sample-barcoded 5' primer and a J-beta primer mix that a second PCR of roughly 7 to 12 cycles was run. TCRdb re-called the 5' RACE reads with MiXCR, one entry per CDR3 protein. This table holds hundreds of thousands of distinct CDR3 sequences, about 52% found once. This sample was included in a study of blood T cells in healthy people across ages. This CDR3 region has 13 residues. Germline CDR1 SGHAT, CDR2 FQNNGV. V was trimmed by 2 bases and J by 9 bases, leaving 11 bases between them. Collection of 9 to 10 milliliters of peripheral blood was performed for each donor. Study results and caveats: Estimated diversity that came from one million T cells was considered an underestimate.

V usage is TRBV11-2 and J usage is TRBJ2-1; D is possibly TRBD2 (5 bases). Sequences were obtained from blood. This clonotype originated in an older woman in good health. CDR3 bases: TGTGCCAGCAGCTTAATTGTGGGAGTTGAGCAGTTCTTC. Its translation: CASSLIVGVEQFF.